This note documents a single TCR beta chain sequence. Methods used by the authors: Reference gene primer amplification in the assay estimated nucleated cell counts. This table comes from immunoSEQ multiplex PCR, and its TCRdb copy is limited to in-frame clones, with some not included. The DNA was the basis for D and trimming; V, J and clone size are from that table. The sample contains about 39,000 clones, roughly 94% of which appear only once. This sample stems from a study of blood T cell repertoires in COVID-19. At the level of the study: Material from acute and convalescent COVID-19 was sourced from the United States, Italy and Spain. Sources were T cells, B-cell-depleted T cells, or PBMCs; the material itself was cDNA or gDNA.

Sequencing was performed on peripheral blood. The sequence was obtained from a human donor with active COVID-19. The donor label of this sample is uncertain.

The CDR3 here is CASSPRAGIAYEQYF. The CDR3 region has the DNA TGTGCCAGCAGCCCCCGAGCGGGGATCGCCTACGAGCAGTACTTC. The rearrangement uses TRBV11-3 and TRBJ2-7, with TRBD2 matching 7 bases. In germline, CDR1 is SGHNT, CDR2 YENEEA. With 5 bases clipped from V and 2 bases from J, the junction kept 9 bases outside the gene matches. The CDR3 extends over 15 amino acids.